The 28 T cell receptor beta chains below come from one sample, sequenced in a study of identifying expanded T cells in peripheral blood. Only in-frame clones appear in the TCRdb table, and some are missing; sequencing was by immunoSEQ multiplex PCR. Found here are 100,000 to 150,000 clones, approximately 86% of them singletons; the top ten hold roughly 8%. The specimen was blood. These receptors all come from a person aged 18 to 70 in good health.

V gene TRBV2 combines with J gene TRBJ2-1, with unresolved D. Per germline, CDR1 SNHLY and CDR2 FYNNEI. V lost 6 bases and J 3 bases, leaving 18 bases between the germline ends. This CDR3 has 16 residues. This CDR3 is CASRATLALYYNEQFF. In DNA form, the CDR3 reads TGTGCCAGCAGAGCGACCTTGGCGCTTTACTACAATGAGCAGTTCTTC.

This chain joins TRBV6-6 and TRBJ2-1, with 10 bases identical to TRBD2. Germline-derived CDR1 and CDR2 are MNHNY and SVGAGI (reference sequence). V shed 6 bases and J 4 bases; nucleotides not matched to a gene: 6. There are 15 residues in the CDR3. CDR3: CASSSGGAFYNEQFF. The CDR3 DNA reads as TGTGCCAGCAGCAGCGGGGGGGCCTTTTACAATGAGCAGTTCTTC.

The chain couples TRBV19 to TRBJ1-1; possible D gene TRBD1, 6 bases. Trimming took 8 bases from V and 1 from J, leaving 14 bases between them. This CDR3 has 14 residues. Germline-derived CDR1 and CDR2 are LNHDA and SQIVND (reference sequence). CDR3 in DNA: TGTGCCAGTGGAACTGGAGGGGGGAACACTGAAGCTTTCTTT. Translation: CASGTGGGNTEAFF.

The chain employs TRBV7-2 and TRBJ2-1, with 9 nucleotides matching TRBD1. This CDR3 is 15 amino acids long. V was pared by 5 bases and J by 3 bases, with 5 bases of the junction left unmatched. From germline, CDR1 is SGHTA and CDR2 FQGNSA. The CDR3 reads CASSLDRGYYNEQFF. The CDR3 DNA follows: TGTGCCAGCAGCCTAGACAGGGGGTACTACAATGAGCAGTTCTTC. The full variable domain, in which reference TRBV7-2 and TRBJ2-1 provide the parts outside the CDR3, is GAGVSQSPSNKVTEKGKDVELRCDPISGHTALYWYRQSLGQGLEFLIYFQGNSAPDKSGLPSDRFSAERTGGSVSTLTIQRTQQEDSAVYLCASSLDRGYYNEQFFGPGTRLTVL.

This clone is a singleton in its sample. The CDR3 spells CASSQDDFYGYTF. DNA for the CDR3: TGTGCCAGCAGCCAAGATGACTTCTATGGCTACACCTTC. The chain employs TRBV4-2 and TRBJ1-2, with no clear D. V lost 0 bases, J lost 4 bases, and 6 bases lay in between. Per the germline V gene, CDR1 is LGHNA and CDR2 is YNFKEQ. The CDR3 has 13 residues.

The chain is built from TRBV6-1 and TRBJ1-4; D is unresolved. Between the trimmed V and J ends, which lost 2 bases and 7 bases, there was a span of 14 bases. Germline V gene lookup returns CDR1 MNHNS and CDR2 SASEGT. CDR3 length equals 15 residues. CDR3 coding DNA: TGTGCCAGCAGTGAAAACGCGGCTCTTACTGAAAAACTGTTTTTT. This gives the protein CASSENAALTEKLFF.

The chain combines TRBV6-5 with TRBJ1-6, with 10 nucleotides matching TRBD1. From germline, CDR1 is MNHEY and CDR2 SVGAGI. V was pared by 5 bases and J by 8 bases, with 3 bases of the junction left unmatched. The CDR3 is made up of 14 amino acids. CDR3 amino acids: CASSRQGAHSPLHF. The CDR3 DNA reads as TGTGCCAGCAGTCGACAGGGGGCACATTCACCCCTCCACTTT.

V is TRBV6-1 and J is TRBJ1-2; no clear D. Germline CDR1 is MNHNS and CDR2 is SASEGT. Trimming took off 5 bases at V and 5 bases at J, with 6 bases between the two ends. The CDR3 extends over 11 amino acids. CDR3 coding DNA: TGTGCCAGCAGTCAACAGTATGGCTACACCTTC. Amino acids: CASSQQYGYTF.

V usage is TRBV18 and J usage is TRBJ1-1; D call uncertain. V shed 3 bases and J shed 3 bases, with 8 bases lying between them. The CDR3 has 13 residues. The germline gives CDR1 KGHSH, CDR2 LQKENI. CDR3 DNA: TGTGCCAGCTCACCCGAACGGGACACTGAAGCTTTCTTT. Encoded protein: CASSPERDTEAFF.

This rearrangement joins TRBV7-6 to TRBJ2-3, with TRBD1 as a possible D gene (6 bases). Trimming removed 4 bases from V and 0 bases from J, with 14 bases in between. CDR1 is SGHVS, CDR2 FNYEAQ, per germline. The CDR3 loop spans 16 amino acids. The CDR3 loop reads CASSYGQTSSTDTQYF. Written as DNA, the CDR3 is TGTGCCAGCAGCTATGGACAGACGTCCAGCACAGATACGCAGTATTTT.

This chain joins TRBV15 and TRBJ1-5, with a possible D match to TRBD1 (6 bases). This CDR3 spans 19 amino acids. Trimming took 1 base from V and 3 from J, leaving 22 bases between them. Looked up from germline, CDR1 is LNHNV and CDR2 is YYDKDF (reference sequence). The CDR3 DNA follows: TGTGCCACCAGCAGAGTGAAGGACAGCGGGGCCACCGTCAATCAGCCCCAGCATTTT. Translation: CATSRVKDSGATVNQPQHF.

The chain has TRBV2 and TRBJ1-5; D gene ambiguous. V lost 7 bases and J 1 base, leaving 8 bases between the germline ends. CDR3 length: 13 residues. The germline CDR1 and CDR2 sequences are SNHLY and FYNNEI. CDR3 DNA: TGTGCCAGCAAACTTGACAGCAATCAGCCCCAGCATTTT. Translation gives CASKLDSNQPQHF.

The genes are TRBV7-8 and TRBJ1-6, with 9 bases identical to TRBD1. CDR3 length: 14 amino acids. The germline CDR1 and CDR2 sequences are SGHVS and FQNEAQ. Germline trimming cut 4 bases from V and 8 bases from J; bases unmatched to any gene: 3. This CDR3 is CASSWDRADSPLHF. For the CDR3, the DNA is TGTGCCAGCAGCTGGGACAGGGCGGATTCACCCCTCCACTTT.

The V gene is TRBV15, the J gene TRBJ1-1, with 7 bases identical to TRBD1. The V gene's germline CDR1 is LNHNV and CDR2 YYDKDF (reference sequence). J was trimmed by 7 bases and V by 2 bases; bases with no gene match: 7. CDR3 length: 14 residues. The CDR3 bases are TGTGCCACCAGCAGACCCGGACAGGCCGGTGAAGCTTTCTTT. This encodes CATSRPGQAGEAFF.

This clone was recorded once. The chain employs TRBV5-1 and TRBJ2-2; no reliable D call. The CDR3 sequence is 15 residues long. Germline V CDR1 and CDR2: SGHRS, YFSETQ. Between the trimmed V and J ends, which lost 3 bases and 2 bases, there was a span of 11 bases. CDR3 region: CASSSLRPNTGELFF. Here the CDR3 DNA reads TGCGCCAGCAGCTCCCTACGTCCAAACACCGGGGAGCTGTTTTTT.

This chain uses TRBV6-5 with TRBJ2-3; D is undetermined. Trimming took off 2 bases at V and 1 base at J, with 13 bases between the two ends. The length of the CDR3 is 16 residues. Germline V gene data show CDR1 as MNHEY and CDR2 as SVGAGI. CDR3 sequence (DNA): TGTGCCAGCAGTTACGGTTCGCCCCTAGGCACAGATACGCAGTATTTT. This encodes CASSYGSPLGTDTQYF.

CDR3 protein: CASSQLFGSGNTIYF. The CDR3 region has the DNA TGCGCCAGCAGCCAGCTTTTTGGCTCTGGAAACACCATATATTTT. The chain uses TRBV4-1 and TRBJ1-3; no clear D. CDR1 and CDR2 (germline): MGHRA, YSYEKL. CDR3 size: 15 residues. Between the trimmed V and J ends, which lost 3 bases and 0 bases, there was a span of 9 bases.

The J gene is TRBJ2-1, the V gene TRBV2; no reliable D call. The length of the CDR3 is 12 residues. Trimming took 7 bases from V and 9 from J, leaving 13 bases between them. Germline V CDR1 and CDR2: SNHLY, FYNNEI. CDR3 loop: CASNPHPREQFF. CDR3 in DNA: TGTGCCAGCAACCCTCACCCGCGTGAGCAGTTCTTC.

The CDR3 is CASSRTGNSNQPQHF. The CDR3 DNA is TGTGCCAGCAGTCGGACAGGGAATAGCAATCAGCCCCAGCATTTT. The chain employs TRBV27 and TRBJ1-5; TRBD1 aligns across 8 bases. With 5 bases clipped from V and 0 bases from J, the junction kept 3 bases outside the gene matches. CDR1 MNHEY and CDR2 SMNVEV come from the germline V gene (reference sequence). The CDR3 runs to 15 residues.

This clone was observed once. CDR3 loop: CASSLDRLQETQYF. The CDR3 bases are TGTGCCAGCAGCTTAGACAGGCTGCAAGAGACCCAGTACTTC. The rearrangement links TRBV7-2 to TRBJ2-5, with a tentative D call TRBD1 (5 bases). Germline V gene lookup returns CDR1 SGHTA and CDR2 FQGNSA. The CDR3 has 14 amino acids. The V and J ends lost 1 base and 2 bases respectively, with 8 bases between them.

This CDR3 reads CASNSGFLYEQYF. The CDR3 region has the DNA TGTGCCAGCAATTCCGGTTTCCTCTACGAGCAGTACTTC. This chain uses TRBV28 with TRBJ2-7; no firm D call. The germline V gene has CDR1 MDHEN and CDR2 SYDVKM. The CDR3 spans 13 residues. V was trimmed by 7 bases and J by 3 bases, leaving 13 bases between them.

The chain is built from TRBV19 and TRBJ2-1; 13 nucleotides align to TRBD2. CDR1 is LNHDA and CDR2 is SQIVND in the germline V gene (reference sequence). The CDR3 length is 13 residues. V shed 5 bases, J shed 10 bases, and the junction held 2 bases outside the gene matches. The CDR3 sequence is CASSPGLAGEQFF. CDR3 coding DNA: TGTGCCAGTAGTCCGGGACTAGCGGGGGAGCAGTTCTTC.

V is TRBV7-9 and J is TRBJ1-2, with 8 bases lining up with TRBD1. CDR3 length: 14 amino acids. V was clipped by 5 bases and J by 4 bases; unmatched bases: 6. The germline V gene encodes CDR1 SEHNR and CDR2 FQNEAQ (reference sequence). The CDR3 coding sequence is TGTGCCAGCAGCCAATCAGGGGGCAGCTATGGCTACACCTTC. Residues: CASSQSGGSYGYTF.

This clone was detected only once. The genes are TRBV5-1 and TRBJ1-4; D might be TRBD1 (5 bases). Germline V gene lookup returns CDR1 SGHRS and CDR2 YFSETQ. The ends were cut back, 3 bases at V and 8 bases at J, with 14 bases in the middle. The CDR3 sequence is 14 residues long. The CDR3 loop reads CASSWGTRWEKLFF. The CDR3 region has the DNA TGCGCCAGCAGCTGGGGGACTCGTTGGGAAAAACTGTTTTTT.

The CDR3 loop reads CASSVVGGNYGYTF. CDR3 sequence (DNA): TGTGCCAGCAGCGTAGTTGGCGGCAACTATGGCTACACCTTC. V gene TRBV9 combines with J gene TRBJ1-2; D not certain. This CDR3 spans 14 amino acids. V lost 0 bases and J lost 2, with 8 bases in between. The germline V gene has CDR1 SGDLS and CDR2 YYNGEE.

The V and J genes are TRBV11-3 and TRBJ2-7; 11 nucleotides agree with TRBD1. In germline, CDR1 is SGHNT, CDR2 YENEEA. Trimming cost V 8 bases and J 5 bases; bases outside gene matches: 5. The CDR3 spans 13 residues. Here the CDR3 DNA reads TGTGCCAGCGGAAGGGGACAGGGGGACGAGCAGTACTTC. It translates to CASGRGQGDEQYF.

The chain combines TRBV18 with TRBJ2-5; TRBD1 matches 11 bases. There are 16 residues in the CDR3. Germline assignment: CDR1 KGHSH and CDR2 LQKENI. V lost 2 bases, J lost 5 bases, and 7 bases stayed unmatched. The CDR3 DNA reads as TGTGCCAGCTCACCAGGGACAGGGGGTGGAGTGGAGACCCAGTACTTC. It translates to CASSPGTGGGVETQYF.

The gene calls are TRBV5-1 and TRBJ2-5; perhaps TRBD1 as D (6 bases). Germline V gives CDR1 SGHRS, CDR2 YFSETQ. CDR3 length: 14 residues. Deletions cut 0 bases from V and 4 bases from J, with 10 bases between. The DNA for the CDR3 is TGCGCCAGCAGCTTGGTGACAGGAGGAGAGACCCAGTACTTC. It codes for CASSLVTGGETQYF. Full variable domain (remainder filled in from reference TRBV5-1 and TRBJ2-5): KAGVTQTPRYLIKTRGQQVTLSCSPISGHRSVSWYQQTPGQGLQFLFEYFSETQRNKGNFPGRFSGRQFSNSRSEMNVSTLELGDSALYLCASSLVTGGETQYFGPGTRLLVL.